Shown below are 2 T cell receptor beta chains from a single sample sequenced in a study of shared clonotypes between healthy human individuals. Profiled with immunoSEQ multiplex PCR; TCRdb holds only in-frame clones, not every one. The sample holds approximately 1.5 million clones; 95% to 99% are singletons and the top ten take 0.4% to 0.45%. The sample consisted of naive CD4+ T cells sorted from blood. Indicated subset: CD45RA+ positively selected. All receptors derive from a man aged 30 to 39 in good health.

V and J are TRBV18 and TRBJ2-6; TRBD1 matches 11 bases. CDR3 length: 21 amino acids. The junction had 14 bases not matched to a gene; V was cut back by 3 bases and J by 1 base. The germline CDR1 and CDR2 sequences are KGHSH and LQKENI. The CDR3 sequence is CASSPMGQGVQGSSGANVLTF. The CDR3 region has the DNA TGTGCCAGCTCACCCATGGGACAGGGGGTACAAGGGAGTTCTGGGGCCAACGTCCTGACTTTC. The complete variable domain, with remaining parts taken from reference TRBV18 and TRBJ2-6, reads NAGVMQNPRHLVRRRGQEARLRCSPMKGHSHVYWYRQLPEEGLKFMVYLQKENIIDESGMPKERFSAEFPKEGPSILRIQQVVRGDSAAYFCASSPMGQGVQGSSGANVLTFGAGSRLTVL.

The CDR3 here is CASTRGGSMETQYF. CDR3 sequence (DNA): TGTGCCAGCACCCGAGGAGGGTCAATGGAGACCCAGTACTTC. The V call is TRBV6-1, the J call TRBJ2-5; D may be TRBD2 (6 bases). Germline V gene sequence: CDR1 MNHNS, CDR2 SASEGT. This CDR3 has 14 residues. V was pared by 7 bases and J by 5 bases, with 17 bases between.